These 23 T cell receptor beta chains originate from one sample sequenced in a study of post-analysis software for immune sequencing data. Carried by the TCR beta cDNA libraries were unique molecular identifiers. TCRdb analysed the PCR reads with MiXCR anew, one entry per CDR3 protein. The data show about 460,000 distinct CDR3 sequences, roughly 45% seen once. The antigens of these receptors remain unknown. General study points: Among 5 or 6 TRBV segments more frequent in patients than controls were TRBV5-6, TRBV5-1 and TRBV20-1.

The material sequenced was blood. Every receptor here comes from a girl aged 5-17 years with multiple sclerosis.

This chain uses TRBV5-1 with TRBJ2-3; D ambiguous. Trimming left V 4 bases short and J 2 bases short, with 14 bases between. Germline V gene sequence: CDR1 SGHRS, CDR2 YFSETQ. The CDR3 covers 15 residues. The CDR3 loop is CASSVEGQFTDTQYF. CDR3 bases: TGCGCCAGCAGCGTGGAAGGGCAATTCACAGATACGCAGTATTTT.

This clonotype showed up just a few times. The V gene is TRBV29-1, the J gene TRBJ2-7; 8 bases are shared with TRBD2. This CDR3 is 13 amino acids long. The ends lost 4 bases at V and 4 bases at J; junction bases unmatched: 6. In germline, CDR1 is SQVTM, CDR2 ANQGSEA. CDR3 residues: CSVASGSGYEQYF. Written as DNA, the CDR3 is TGCAGCGTTGCCAGCGGGAGTGGGTACGAGCAGTACTTC.

A few counts support this clonotype. The chain couples TRBV28 to TRBJ2-3; D is ambiguous. This CDR3 comprises 12 residues. The germline V gene has CDR1 MDHEN and CDR2 SYDVKM. Trimming removed 7 bases at V and 2 bases at J, with 7 bases between. This CDR3 is CASKSVTDTQYF. The CDR3 bases are TGTGCCAGCAAGTCGGTCACAGATACGCAGTATTTT.

This clonotype was seen only a few times. This rearrangement joins TRBV4-1 to TRBJ2-3; D might be TRBD2 (6 bases). The V end was cut by 3 bases, the J end by 2 bases, with 9 bases between. In germline, CDR1 is MGHRA, CDR2 YSYEKL. The CDR3 is made up of 14 amino acids. CDR3 in DNA: TGCGCCAGCAGCCAGGGGGACTTCACAGATACGCAGTATTTT. Translation gives CASSQGDFTDTQYF.

This clonotype was counted a few times. CDR3 in DNA: TGTGCCAGCAGCTACGACAGGGTTCAGTACTTC. It is translated as CASSYDRVQYF. This chain connects TRBV27 to TRBJ2-4; TRBD1 matches 7 bases. The germline CDR1 and CDR2 sequences are MNHEY and SMNVEV (reference sequence). The ends lost 6 bases at V and 11 bases at J; junction bases unmatched: 4. This CDR3 has 11 residues.

This clonotype was counted a few times. The chain employs TRBV4-1 and TRBJ1-6; 7 bases are shared with TRBD1. The germline gives CDR1 MGHRA, CDR2 YSYEKL. V lost 0 bases to trimming and J lost 7 bases; unmatched junction nucleotides: 6. The CDR3 runs to 16 residues. The chain's CDR3 is CASSQDAGTANSPLHF. CDR3 sequence (DNA): TGCGCCAGCAGCCAAGACGCCGGGACAGCAAATTCACCCCTCCACTTT.

V is TRBV28 and J is TRBJ2-7, with a possible D match to TRBD1 (6 bases). The J call could be wrong; TRBJ2-5 is a better fit for the DNA end. There are 16 residues in the CDR3. CDR1 is MDHEN, CDR2 SYDVKM, per germline. The CDR3 loop is CASSFGPGAGEETQYF. CDR3 DNA: TGTGCCAGCAGTTTCGGGCCCGGGGCAGGGGAAGAGACCCAGTACTTC.

The chain combines TRBV29-1 with TRBJ2-3; 7 positions match TRBD2. Germline CDR1 and CDR2: SQVTM and ANQGSEA. The CDR3 sequence is 15 residues long. V was pared by 2 bases and J by 3 bases, with 8 bases of the junction left unmatched. The CDR3 region has the DNA TGCAGCGTTGAAACCCCCAAACTAGCGACAGATACGCAGTATTTT. Protein sequence: CSVETPKLATDTQYF.

This clonotype was observed a handful of times. V usage is TRBV29-1 and J usage is TRBJ2-3; 7 nucleotides agree with TRBD1. In germline, CDR1 is SQVTM, CDR2 ANQGSEA. With 1 base clipped from V and 4 bases from J, the junction kept 17 bases outside the gene matches. The CDR3 has 18 amino acids. The CDR3, as DNA: TGCAGCGTTGAAGGGGTTGCGGCTAGGGGGCGTATTTCAGATACGCAGTATTTT. Protein product: CSVEGVAARGRISDTQYF.

The rearrangement links TRBV27 to TRBJ2-7; 7 nucleotides agree with TRBD1. The germline CDR1 and CDR2 sequences are MNHEY and SMNVEV (reference sequence). The CDR3 contains 15 residues. The V and J ends lost 5 bases and 6 bases, in that order; junction bases with no gene match: 13. CDR3 bases: TGTGCCAGCAGTGTCCTCGGGACAGCCACCTGCGAGCAGTACTTC. Its translation: CASSVLGTATCEQYF.

The chain is built from TRBV27 and TRBJ1-6, with 7 bases that match TRBD1. Trimming removed 6 bases from V and 4 bases from J; junction bases left unmatched: 3. CDR1 and CDR2 (germline): MNHEY, SMNVEV (reference sequence). The CDR3 has 14 residues. The DNA of the CDR3 is TGTGCCAGCAGCCTGGGACAGTATAATTCACCCCTCCACTTT. Translated, it gives CASSLGQYNSPLHF.

The chain recombines TRBV6-5 with TRBJ1-5; 7 bases map to TRBD1. In germline, CDR1 is MNHEY, CDR2 SVGAGI. Trimming removed 7 bases from V and 6 bases from J; junction bases left unmatched: 9. The CDR3 extends over 14 amino acids. This CDR3 is CASKPQGISQPQHF. Here the CDR3 DNA reads TGTGCCAGCAAGCCACAGGGGATCTCTCAGCCCCAGCATTTT.

The genes are TRBV15 and TRBJ2-1; TRBD2 matches at 11 bases. The CDR3 sequence is 17 residues long. Per germline, CDR1 LNHNV and CDR2 YYDKDF (reference sequence). V trimming: 0 bases; J trimming: 8 bases; junction bases outside the gene matches: 9. Here the CDR3 DNA reads TGTGCCACCAGCAGAGATTTAGGGACTAGCGGAGGGGATGAGCAGTTCTTC. It translates to CATSRDLGTSGGDEQFF.

The chain uses TRBV20-1 and TRBJ2-7; tentative D call: TRBD1 (5 bases). This CDR3 comprises 14 residues. V lost 0 bases, J lost 5 bases, and 14 bases lay in between. Looked up from germline, CDR1 is DFQATT and CDR2 is SNEGSKA (reference sequence). CDR3 sequence reads: CSARDLQGPNEQYF. In nucleotides, the CDR3 is TGCAGTGCTAGAGATCTTCAGGGCCCAAACGAGCAGTACTTC.

This clonotype has more than one count but fewer than ten. The gene calls are TRBV7-2 and TRBJ2-7; D perhaps matches TRBD1 (6 bases). Between the trimmed V and J ends, which lost 5 bases and 5 bases, there was a span of 22 bases. Germline V gene data show CDR1 as SGHTA and CDR2 as FQGNSA. CDR3 length: 16 residues. The CDR3 is CASSSLGTGKRNEQYF. CDR3 sequence (DNA): TGTGCCAGCAGCAGCTTGGGTACAGGGAAGAGGAACGAGCAGTACTTC.

This chain uses TRBV20-1 with TRBJ2-6; unclear D gene. V lost 8 bases and J lost 0, with 8 bases in between. The CDR3 has 13 amino acids. The germline CDR1 and CDR2 sequences are DFQATT and SNEGSKA (reference sequence). The CDR3 here is CSKVGSGANVLTF. Here the CDR3 DNA reads TGCAGTAAGGTGGGCTCTGGGGCCAACGTCCTGACTTTC.

The rearrangement joins TRBV5-1 to TRBJ2-1; 9 nucleotides match TRBD2. The CDR3 totals 20 residues. The V segment lost 1 base and the J segment 4 bases; nucleotides outside the gene matches: 18. Germline V gene lookup returns CDR1 SGHRS and CDR2 YFSETQ. CDR3 DNA: TGCGCCAGCAGCTTGATAGGACTCCTATCGACTAGCGGAACTTACAATGAGCAGTTCTTC. This gives the protein CASSLIGLLSTSGTYNEQFF.

This clonotype has only a few counts. J is TRBJ1-2 and V is TRBV11-2; no definite D call. The CDR3 is 12 residues long. V lost 4 bases and J 5 bases, leaving 8 bases between the germline ends. The germline CDR1 and CDR2 sequences are SGHAT and FQNNGV. This CDR3 is CASSSTEYGYTF. The CDR3 bases are TGTGCCAGCAGCTCAACAGAGTATGGCTACACCTTC.

The V gene is TRBV5-6, the J gene TRBJ2-3, with 10 bases fitting TRBD2. The V segment lost 0 bases and the J segment 4 bases; nucleotides outside the gene matches: 8. Germline values: CDR1 SGHDT, CDR2 YYEEEE. The CDR3 contains 17 residues. The CDR3 bases are TGTGCCAGCAGCTTGGAGAGCGGGAGGGCTAGCTCAGATACGCAGTATTTT. Translated, it gives CASSLESGRASSDTQYF.

The V and J genes are TRBV7-8 and TRBJ2-6; D ambiguous. CDR1 is SGHVS, CDR2 FQNEAQ, per germline. The CDR3 is 20 amino acids. V was trimmed by 5 bases and J by 2 bases, leaving 25 bases between them. CDR3 nucleotides: TGTGCCAGCAGCGCCCGAATCGTACCAGATCAGTCTGCTGGGGCCAACGTCCTGACTTTC. This gives the protein CASSARIVPDQSAGANVLTF. Looking up the rest from reference TRBV7-8 and TRBJ2-6 gives the full variable domain: GAGVSQSPRYKVAKRGQDVALRCDPISGHVSLFWYQQALGQGPEFLTYFQNEAQLDKSGLPSDRFFAERPEGSVSTLKIQRTQQEDSAVYLCASSARIVPDQSAGANVLTFGAGSRLTVL.

The chain joins TRBV28 to TRBJ2-1, with D maybe TRBD1 (5 bases). The CDR3 totals 12 residues. The germline V gene has CDR1 MDHEN and CDR2 SYDVKM. The ends were cut back, 6 bases at V and 8 bases at J, with 11 bases in the middle. The CDR3 region is CASRTDRDEQFF. The CDR3 DNA sequence: TGTGCCAGCAGGACAGACCGCGATGAGCAGTTCTTC.

This clonotype was observed a few times. The CDR3, as DNA: TGTGCCATCAGGGACAGGGAAGGTGAGCAGTACTTC. Translated: CAIRDREGEQYF. V is TRBV10-3 and J is TRBJ2-5; the match to TRBD1 covers 8 bases. The CDR3 length is 12 residues. Germline values: CDR1 ENHRY, CDR2 SYGVKD. V was pared by 6 bases and J by 11 bases, with 8 bases of the junction left unmatched.

There are a few counts of this clonotype. For the CDR3, the DNA is TGTGGAGTGGGGCAGGCGAACACCGGGGAGCTGTTTTTT. Encoded protein: CGVGQANTGELFF. The chain links TRBV6-5 to TRBJ2-2; TRBD1 is a possible D gene (5 bases). This CDR3 comprises 13 residues. Germline V gene sequence: CDR1 MNHEY, CDR2 SVGAGI.